This paragraph covers one TCR beta chain sequence. Its antigen remains unidentified. The data stem from a study of vaccination effects on CD4 cells after COVID-19. Study-level findings and limits: Clones induced by infection and by vaccine showed marked clonal contraction late after vaccination.

ViraFEST used viral peptide pools to expand antigen-specific CD4+ T cells before sequencing. Isolating CD4+ T cells followed more than 9 days of culture. Nobody among the vaccine recipients had prior SARS-CoV-2 infection (nucleocapsid antibodies were negative). There are 15 residues in the CDR3. V trimming: 0 bases; J trimming: 3 bases; junction bases outside the gene matches: 3. Germline CDR1 reads SGHTA; CDR2 reads FQGTGA. The protocol was immunoSEQ multiplex PCR, while the TCRdb copy is restricted to in-frame clones and leaves out a portion. There are under 55,000 clones in the sample; about four fifths occur only once, and 5% to 6.5% lies in the top ten.

Material: CD4+ T cells from PBMCs cultured with HCoV-OC43 spike peptides, obtained before COVID-19 vaccination. Specified subset: HCoV-OC43 spike overlapping peptide pool stimulation. This TCR came from a human donor who received a COVID-19 vaccine. The J gene is TRBJ1-2, the V gene TRBV7-3, with 8 bases lining up with TRBD1. This CDR3 is CASSLTGTGHYGYTF. In DNA, the CDR3 is TGTGCCAGCAGCTTAACCGGGACAGGCCACTATGGCTACACCTTC.